The 32 T cell receptor beta chains below were found in one sample sequenced in a study of blood T cell repertoires in COVID-19. Using immunoSEQ multiplex PCR, the repertoire was profiled, and TCRdb retains in-frame clones only, with some absent. Among 150,000 or so clones, 81% were seen once, and the ten largest hold approximately 11%. Sequencing was performed on peripheral blood. These receptors all stem from a man in his 60s with active or convalescent COVID-19.

The V and J genes are TRBV4-2 and TRBJ1-3; tentatively, D is TRBD1 (6 bases). The V and J ends lost 5 bases and 2 bases respectively, with 13 bases between them. Germline V gives CDR1 LGHNA, CDR2 YNFKEQ. This CDR3 has 15 residues. The CDR3 DNA reads TGTGCCAGCAGCGCTCACAGGGACCCTGGAAACACCATATATTTT. It is translated as CASSAHRDPGNTIYF.

The V gene is TRBV28, the J gene TRBJ2-3; 8 bases agree with TRBD2. From germline, CDR1 is MDHEN and CDR2 SYDVKM. This CDR3 region has 16 residues. V trimming: 4 bases; J trimming: 2 bases; junction bases outside the gene matches: 8. In nucleotides, the CDR3 is TGTGCCAGCAGTTACTTAGCGGGATCCCCCACAGATACGCAGTATTTT. As protein: CASSYLAGSPTDTQYF.

The chain couples TRBV5-1 to TRBJ2-5; 8 bases match TRBD2. The J segment lost 2 bases and the V segment lost 2 bases, leaving 5 bases of the junction unmatched. Germline CDR1 and CDR2: SGHRS and YFSETQ. This CDR3 has 15 residues. The CDR3 coding sequence is TGCGCCAGCAGCTTACTCGGGAGGGATCAAGAGACCCAGTACTTC. Residues: CASSLLGRDQETQYF.

The V and J genes are TRBV12-3 or TRBV12-4 and TRBJ1-5, with D unresolved. CDR3 length: 13 amino acids. Trimming left V 4 bases short and J 6 bases short, with 10 bases between. The chain's CDR3 is CASSSAGSQPQHF. CDR3 sequence (DNA): TGTGCCAGCAGTTCAGCCGGGTCTCAGCCCCAGCATTTT.

This sequence joins TRBV27 and TRBJ2-4; D is perhaps TRBD1 (6 bases). The CDR3 consists of 16 residues. Deletions cut 6 bases from V and 0 bases from J, with 15 bases between. CDR1 and CDR2 (germline): MNHEY, SMNVEV (reference sequence). The CDR3 DNA follows: TGTGCCAGCAGGCTCACCGGGACAATAGCCAAAAACATTCAGTACTTC. This codes for CASRLTGTIAKNIQYF.

This chain uses TRBV24-1 with TRBJ1-2; D is ambiguous. V was cut by 4 bases and J by 1 base, with 6 bases left in between. This CDR3 comprises 13 residues. Germline assignment: CDR1 KGHDR and CDR2 SFDVKD. CDR3 sequence reads: CATSEESNYGYTF. CDR3 sequence (DNA): TGTGCCACCAGTGAGGAGAGTAACTATGGCTACACCTTC.

This chain connects TRBV5-4 to TRBJ2-5; 9 bases map to TRBD1. V trimming: 4 bases; J trimming: 2 bases; junction bases outside the gene matches: 12. CDR1 and CDR2 from the germline V gene are SGHNT and YYREEE (reference sequence). The CDR3 is 17 amino acids. In DNA form, the CDR3 reads TGTGCCAGCAGCCTACGGACTGGGACAGGGCGACAAGAGACCCAGTACTTC. Translated, it gives CASSLRTGTGRQETQYF.

This clone showed up just a few times. This chain uses TRBV28 with TRBJ1-2, with D perhaps TRBD1 (5 bases). There are 15 residues in the CDR3. Trimming left V 3 bases short and J 4 bases short, with 15 bases between. Looked up from germline, CDR1 is MDHEN and CDR2 is SYDVKM. The CDR3 loop reads CASSLGGPGGYGYTF. The CDR3 nucleotides are TGTGCCAGCAGTTTGGGCGGGCCGGGGGGCTATGGCTACACCTTC.

A remark on this clone: The same CDR3 is also encoded by other DNA sequences in this sample. The chain is built from TRBV3-1 (or the pseudogene TRBV3-2) and TRBJ1-5; tentatively, D is TRBD1 (5 bases). CDR1 and CDR2 from the germline V gene are LGHDT and YNNKEL (reference sequence). V dropped 1 base and J dropped 6 bases, with 7 bases sitting between them. The CDR3 runs 13 residues. The CDR3 sequence is CASSQGRGQPQHF. CDR3 sequence (DNA): TGTGCCAGCAGCCAAGGTAGGGGTCAGCCCCAGCATTTT.

This clone was recorded only once. The V gene is TRBV7-2, the J gene TRBJ2-7, with a possible D match to TRBD2 (6 bases). The germline V gene encodes CDR1 SGHTA and CDR2 FQGNSA. Trimming pared 3 bases from V and 1 base from J, leaving 10 bases between. This CDR3 spans 14 amino acids. In DNA form, the CDR3 reads TGTGCCAGCAGCTTGGCGGGACCATCCTACGAGCAGTACTTC. It codes for CASSLAGPSYEQYF. The complete variable domain, with remaining parts taken from reference TRBV7-2 and TRBJ2-7, reads GAGVSQSPSNKVTEKGKDVELRCDPISGHTALYWYRQSLGQGLEFLIYFQGNSAPDKSGLPSDRFSAERTGGSVSTLTIQRTQQEDSAVYLCASSLAGPSYEQYFGPGTRLTVT.

The chain employs TRBV6-5 and TRBJ2-5, with D possibly TRBD1 on 5 matching bases. Germline CDR1 is MNHEY and CDR2 is SVGAGI. V lost 0 bases to trimming and J lost 2 bases, with 10 bases between them. This CDR3 has 15 amino acids. CDR3 residues: CASSYSEQGQETQYF. The CDR3 DNA reads TGTGCCAGCAGTTACTCGGAGCAGGGACAAGAGACCCAGTACTTC.

The rearrangement joins TRBV4-1 to TRBJ1-4; D remains unclear. Trimming took off 3 bases at V and 0 bases at J, with 8 bases between the two ends. There are 15 residues in the CDR3. Germline V gene data show CDR1 as MGHRA and CDR2 as YSYEKL. The CDR3 DNA is TGCGCCAGCAGCCAGGAGGTTGCAACTAATGAAAAACTGTTTTTT. It specifies CASSQEVATNEKLFF.

The chain uses TRBV9 and TRBJ2-7; maybe TRBD1 (6 bases). The CDR3 loop spans 14 amino acids. Germline CDR1 SGDLS, CDR2 YYNGEE. The V end lost 0 bases, the J end lost 2 bases, and 9 bases lay between the germline ends. CDR3 bases: TGTGCCAGCAGCGTAGGGACAGCTACCTACGAGCAGTACTTC. Translated, it gives CASSVGTATYEQYF.

At least ten counts were recorded for this clone. This chain joins TRBV6-4 and TRBJ2-3; D may be TRBD1 (6 bases). V lost 2 bases and J lost 4, with 10 bases in between. This CDR3 comprises 14 residues. Per germline, CDR1 MRHNA and CDR2 SNTAGT. CDR3: CASSDGAGADTQYF. In DNA form, the CDR3 reads TGTGCCAGCAGTGACGGGGCAGGGGCAGATACGCAGTATTTT.

CDR3 bases: TGTGCCAGCAGTACTAGCGGCACAGATACGCAGTATTTT. Amino acids: CASSTSGTDTQYF. The V and J genes are TRBV2 and TRBJ2-3; 7 nucleotides match TRBD2. The CDR3 consists of 13 residues. The J segment lost 1 base and the V segment lost 5 bases, leaving 0 bases of the junction unmatched. CDR1 is SNHLY, CDR2 FYNNEI, per germline.

This rearrangement joins TRBV4-2 to TRBJ1-5, with no clear D. Trimming took off 1 base at V and 0 bases at J, with 7 bases between the two ends. CDR3 length equals 15 residues. The germline V gene has CDR1 LGHNA and CDR2 YNFKEQ. DNA of the CDR3: TGTGCCAGCAGCCAAGGGGCGTATAGCAATCAGCCCCAGCATTTT. This encodes CASSQGAYSNQPQHF.

The chain links TRBV5-1 to TRBJ2-7; 7 bases line up with TRBD1. Germline trimming cut 7 bases from V and 4 bases from J; bases unmatched to any gene: 11. Germline lookup yields CDR1 SGHRS and CDR2 YFSETQ. The CDR3 is 14 amino acids. CDR3 DNA sequence: TGCGCCAGCGGAACCCGACAGGGAGCTTACGAGCAGTACTTC. This encodes CASGTRQGAYEQYF.

The rearrangement links TRBV27 to TRBJ2-1; tentative D call: TRBD2 (6 bases). The CDR3 runs 16 residues. CDR1 is MNHEY and CDR2 is SMNVEV in the germline V gene (reference sequence). V lost 0 bases to trimming and J lost 6 bases, with 15 bases between them. This CDR3 is CASSLSVGTGANEQFF. DNA of the CDR3: TGTGCCAGCAGTTTATCGGTAGGGACTGGGGCCAATGAGCAGTTCTTC.

To note about this clone: The conserved phenylalanine or tryptophan is not found at the CDR3 terminus, so this likely reflects a read error. Because the CDR3's place on the DNA is in doubt, the DNA is left out and the CDR3 is given as listed by TCRdb. CDR3: CASSRRNSGTDFI. This chain connects TRBV28 to TRBJ2-3; the table's D call of TRBD2 was not tested on the DNA. Including both end residues, the CDR3 is 13 amino acids long. Germline lookup yields CDR1 MDHEN and CDR2 SYDVKM.

The chain recombines TRBV19 with TRBJ2-1; 7 nucleotides agree with TRBD2. The CDR3 is 16 residues long. In germline, CDR1 is LNHDA, CDR2 SQIVND (reference sequence). V lost 5 bases to trimming and J lost 6 bases; unmatched junction nucleotides: 13. CDR3 protein: CASSPTGRAGSNEQFF. CDR3 nucleotide sequence: TGTGCCAGTAGTCCAACGGGGAGGGCCGGTTCCAATGAGCAGTTCTTC.

This chain connects TRBV10-3 to TRBJ1-1; 10 nucleotides align to TRBD1. CDR1 is ENHRY and CDR2 is SYGVKD in the germline V gene. This CDR3 spans 15 amino acids. The trim removed 5 bases at V and 6 bases at J, leaving 9 bases unmatched. CDR3 sequence (DNA): TGTGCCATCAGTAAAACCGGGACAGGGGTAGCTGAAGCTTTCTTT. Its protein product is CAISKTGTGVAEAFF.

In its sample, this clone was seen once. The chain employs TRBV21-1 and TRBJ2-5; TRBD1 is taken as the D call from the table, unchecked against the DNA. TRBV21-1 represents a pseudogene. This CDR3 has 16 residues. The CDR3 DNA follows: TGTGCCAGCTGGGATTCCGGGACAGGGATGAAAGAGACCCAGTACTTC. As protein: CASWDSGTGMKETQYF.

Notes on this clone: Relative to the germline gene, one junction end is altered; a read error may explain this. J is TRBJ2-1 and V is TRBV3-1 (or the pseudogene TRBV3-2); the D gene is possibly TRBD2 (6 bases). Germline CDR1 is LGHDT and CDR2 is YNNKEL (reference sequence). CDR3 size: 12 residues. The CDR3 here is CASGHSGFEQFF. The CDR3 DNA reads TGTGCCAGCGGCCATAGCGGCTTTGAGCAGTTCTTC.

The rearrangement uses TRBV9 and TRBJ2-1, with TRBD2 identical over 9 bases. The V and J ends lost 4 bases and 3 bases, in that order; junction bases with no gene match: 5. The germline CDR1 and CDR2 sequences are SGDLS and YYNGEE. The CDR3 is made up of 15 amino acids. The CDR3 DNA follows: TGTGCCAGCAGCCCTTCTAGCGGGAACTACAATGAGCAGTTCTTC. Its protein product is CASSPSSGNYNEQFF.

J is TRBJ1-4 and V is TRBV25-1; no reliable D call. V dropped 6 bases and J dropped 8 bases, with 13 bases sitting between them. The CDR3 loop spans 13 amino acids. Looked up from germline, CDR1 is MGHDK and CDR2 is SYGVNS. CDR3 sequence (DNA): TGTGCCAGCAGACACTCAGCCGGGGAAAAACTGTTTTTT. Its translation: CASRHSAGEKLFF.

The chain is built from TRBV6-5 and TRBJ2-7; TRBD2 matches 8 bases. Trimming at V came to 7 bases and at J to 0 bases, leaving 5 bases not matched to a gene. The CDR3 runs 14 residues. The germline V gene encodes CDR1 MNHEY and CDR2 SVGAGI. CDR3 residues: CASIRSGSSYEQYF. CDR3 nucleotides: TGTGCCAGCATCCGAAGCGGGAGCTCCTACGAGCAGTACTTC.

This chain uses TRBV27 with TRBJ1-2; no clear D gene. This CDR3 is built from 12 residues. The ends were cut back, 3 bases at V and 9 bases at J, with 11 bases in the middle. In germline, CDR1 is MNHEY, CDR2 SMNVEV (reference sequence). Here the CDR3 reads CASSFVGGRYTF. In nucleotides, the CDR3 is TGTGCCAGCAGTTTCGTAGGAGGGCGCTACACCTTC.

V gene TRBV5-1 combines with J gene TRBJ1-1, with a weak D call TRBD1 (6 bases). Deletions cut 0 bases from V and 4 bases from J, with 13 bases between. CDR3 length: 15 residues. Germline lookup yields CDR1 SGHRS and CDR2 YFSETQ. In DNA, the CDR3 is TGCGCCAGCAGCTTGGACAGGGCGGTGAGCACTGAAGCTTTCTTT. As protein: CASSLDRAVSTEAFF. Full variable domain (missing parts from reference TRBV5-1 and TRBJ1-1): KAGVTQTPRYLIKTRGQQVTLSCSPISGHRSVSWYQQTPGQGLQFLFEYFSETQRNKGNFPGRFSGRQFSNSRSEMNVSTLELGDSALYLCASSLDRAVSTEAFFGQGTRLTVV.

V and J are TRBV2 and TRBJ1-2; the match to TRBD1 covers 7 bases. Trimming cost V 6 bases and J 4 bases; bases outside gene matches: 8. The CDR3 sequence is 14 residues long. CDR1 is SNHLY and CDR2 is FYNNEI in the germline V gene. The CDR3 protein is CASSELGQSYGYTF. The CDR3 DNA reads TGTGCCAGCAGCGAGCTGGGACAGAGCTATGGCTACACCTTC.

The chain couples TRBV27 to TRBJ2-5, with 9 nucleotides matching TRBD2. J gave up 5 bases and V 5 bases, and 6 bases lay outside the gene matches. The CDR3 covers 14 residues. Germline CDR1 is MNHEY and CDR2 is SMNVEV (reference sequence). This CDR3 is CASSPRAGGETQYF. In DNA form, the CDR3 reads TGTGCCAGCAGTCCGCGGGCGGGGGGGGAGACCCAGTACTTC.

This rearrangement joins TRBV4-2 to TRBJ1-6; no clear D. Germline CDR1 reads LGHNA; CDR2 reads YNFKEQ. V lost 0 bases and J lost 5, with 11 bases in between. The CDR3 consists of 16 residues. CDR3: CASSQDWQANNSPLHF. CDR3 in DNA: TGTGCCAGCAGCCAAGATTGGCAGGCTAATAATTCACCCCTCCACTTT.

The chain has TRBV25-1 and TRBJ2-3; D might be TRBD1 (7 bases). This CDR3 comprises 17 residues. Trimming cost V 6 bases and J 0 bases, with 19 bases left between them. Germline CDR1 is MGHDK and CDR2 is SYGVNS. The CDR3 spells CASSLPRGTASTDTQYF. For the CDR3, the DNA is TGTGCCAGCAGCCTACCACGGGGGACAGCCAGCACAGATACGCAGTATTTT.